This TCR beta chain was captured by sequencing in a study of metastatic and nonmetastatic thyroid tumors. Background on the study: Across blood and tumor or nodule tissue, repertoires from malignant and benign thyroid patients were compared with one another.

In the original workflow: Variation in CDR3 across clinicopathological groups served as the basis for constructing a distant-metastasis classifier in papillary thyroid cancer. Using MiXCR, TCRdb reanalyzed the PCR reads. The V and J calls were not made by the authors but by TCRdb's processing. The table records about 18,000 clones, around 30% of them present only once. Study-wide findings and caveats: Benign nodules were reported to have significantly lower TCR beta diversity than malignant thyroid tumors, in blood and tumor.

All patients were untreated before thyroid surgery. This clone showed up many times. Its specificity is not known. The CDR3 runs to 15 residues. Germline-derived CDR1 and CDR2 are MNHNY and SVGAGI (reference sequence). Deletions cut 0 bases from V and 5 bases from J, with 11 bases between. The chain employs TRBV6-6 and TRBJ2-1; D ambiguous. Sequencing input: tumor tissue. The sequence was obtained from a female donor with papillary thyroid cancer or a benign thyroid nodule (not recorded which). Some clones in this sample may be carry-over from other donors' samples. The DNA of the CDR3 is TGTGCCAGCAGTTACTCACGAACATGGGACAATGAGCAGTTCTTC. It translates to CASSYSRTWDNEQFF.